This is a list of T cell receptor beta chains from one sample in a study of graft-versus-host responses after intestinal transplantation. The assay was immunoSEQ multiplex PCR, and TCRdb's table has in-frame clones only and misses some. The table has just over 14,000 clones, around 94% seen once. The sequencing used PBMCs, collected 9 days after transplant. The receptors come from a human patient who received an intestinal transplant, so some T cells may come from the graft donor. Each CDR3 is given with its conserved first and last residue.

TRBJ2-1	TRBV14	CASSQVWTASPYNEQFF
TRBJ2-1	TRBV13	CASGSGSSYNEQFF
TRBJ2-1	TRBV11-2	CASSLGLGTGGGGEQFF
TRBJ2-1	TRBV11-3	CASSLDPDSYNEQFF
TRBJ1-2	TRBV11-2	CASSAPVGVPYGYTF
TRBJ1-4	TRBV9	CASSMGRRAEKLFF
TRBJ2-6	TRBV5-1	CASLSGANVLTF
TRBJ2-5	TRBV7-7	CASSPRGIVKDQETQYF
TRBJ1-5	TRBV6-6	CASSPGPGNSNQPQHF
TRBJ2-7	TRBV7-8	CASSPTYEQYF
TRBJ1-2	TRBV4-2	CASSQERAGNGANYGYTF
TRBJ1-4	TRBV5-6	CASSSPLEEKLFF
TRBJ2-3	TRBV5-6	CASSYTGTSGTDTQYF
TRBJ2-3	TRBV13	CASSLSADGTDTQYF
TRBJ2-7	TRBV6-1	CASSRNLGRHEQYF
TRBJ2-1	TRBV28	CASSLLQSNEQFF
TRBJ2-1	TRBV4-1	CASSQDRDPRNFF
TRBJ1-4	TRBV6-5	CASSYGIQNEKLFF
TRBJ2-7	TRBV2	CASSAGTRSYEQYF
TRBJ1-2	TRBV20-1	CRRLYGYTF
TRBJ1-2	TRBV6-5	CASRVTGSDYGYTF
TRBJ2-7	TRBV12-2	CASRRTSGSSYEQYF
TRBJ2-7	TRBV14	CASSQDIALSYEQYF
TRBJ1-4	TRBV4-1	CASSADGTGDEKLFF
TRBJ1-5	TRBV2	CASSEGARGPQHF
TRBJ2-5	TRBV7-7	CASSPGPVAETQYF
TRBJ1-1	TRBV19	CASSTDLPRATTEAFF
TRBJ2-1	TRBV13	CASSPIASGGSSYNEQFF
TRBJ2-3	TRBV6-1	CASSEGGSPPDTQYF
TRBJ2-6	TRBV30	CAWSPGAGANVLTF
TRBJ1-1	TRBV6-5	CASRLGGNTEAFF
TRBJ2-1	TRBV19	CASSIVSVLESSYNEQFF
TRBJ1-5	TRBV28	CASSILAEEEPQHF
TRBJ1-1	TRBV7-9	CASSLALSGGAFF
TRBJ2-1	TRBV28	CASIPKQGRSSYNEQFF
TRBJ2-5	TRBV10-1	CASSQRGLGETQYF
TRBJ2-1	TRBV4-1	CASSQDPLGGEQFF
TRBJ2-7	TRBV4-1	CASSQPRQNHEQYF
TRBJ2-1	TRBV19	CASSAPRAASYNEQFF
TRBJ2-4	TRBV29-1	CSAGGGQGENIQYF
TRBJ1-2	TRBV9	CASSVGSGGGGYTF
TRBJ2-2	TRBV19	CASSNTGELFF
TRBJ2-2	TRBV27	CASSLLPGRNTGELFF
TRBJ2-5	TRBV7-2	CASSFTDLSETQYF
TRBJ2-1	TRBV2	CASSDRTVRFF
TRBJ2-7	TRBV28	CASRAQGSHEQYF
TRBJ1-1	TRBV19	CASRQGGGTEAFF
TRBJ1-5	TRBV19	CASSIVPVDYQPQHF
TRBJ1-1	TRBV30	CAWSGGGTEAFF
TRBJ2-5	TRBV5-4	CASSLGQTNQETQYF
TRBJ1-5	TRBV4-1	CASSQYSNQPQHF
TRBJ2-2	TRBV14	CASSQDLAPGELFF
TRBJ2-5	TRBV7-9	CASSYGLVEETQYF
TRBJ2-5	TRBV7-9	CASSSGLAAQETQYF
TRBJ2-1	TRBV7-9	CASSYRDRGLEEQFF
TRBJ1-5	TRBV4-1	CASSQASHIQPQHF